What follows are 28 T cell receptor beta chains derived from one specimen sequenced in a study of Graves' ophthalmopathy and Graves' hyperthyroidism listed by TCRdb under 2018. The listed sequencing device is Illumina HiSeq 2000. For repertoire sequencing, TCR beta CDR3 regions were amplified from RNA transcripts. HTBI primers and the Qiagen OneStep RT-PCR kit were used in a first-round RT-PCR, which was followed by a second-round multiplex PCR, size selection and purification. TCRdb handled the public reads itself, with Q25 trimming in fastp and clone calling in MiXCR, and kept productive beta chains. All rows with the same CDR3 protein become a single entry with the most common DNA and genes. Across this sample there are around 1.1 million distinct CDR3 sequences, with about 40% seen only once. The biggest ten clones account for over 8.5% of the sample. Input material: peripheral blood or thyroid tissue (not recorded which). Receptors originate from an adult man with Graves' hyperthyroidism.

This clonotype was counted ten times or more. The chain carries TRBV25-1 and TRBJ2-7; 7 nucleotides align to TRBD2. Germline V gene lookup returns CDR1 MGHDK and CDR2 SYGVNS. CDR3 length equals 15 residues. Trimming took 2 bases from V and 4 from J; bases not matched to a gene: 8. CDR3 sequence: CASSESGPGGYEQYF. The CDR3, as DNA: TGTGCCAGCAGTGAAAGTGGGCCCGGGGGGTACGAGCAGTACTTC.

In regard to this clonotype: Since the CDR3 does not end with the conserved phenylalanine or tryptophan, this likely comes from a read error. Because the CDR3's place on the DNA is in doubt, the DNA is left out and the CDR3 is given as listed by TCRdb. The V gene is TRBV29-1, the J gene TRBJ2-6. The CDR3 extends over 9 residues, inclusive of both ends. The germline gives CDR1 SQVTM, CDR2 ANQGSEA. CDR3 amino acids: CSVWGTGTS.

The rearrangement joins TRBV27 to TRBJ1-2; no reliable D call. There are 14 residues in the CDR3. The V end was cut by 7 bases, the J end by 3 bases, with 15 bases between. CDR1 is MNHEY, CDR2 SMNVEV, per germline (reference sequence). The CDR3 nucleotides are TGTGCCAGCAATTATGAGGGATTGGACTATGGCTACACCTTC. This gives the protein CASNYEGLDYGYTF.

This clonotype turned up a few times. The chain employs TRBV7-3 and TRBJ1-3; 7 bases line up with TRBD1. V was clipped by 2 bases and J by 0 bases; unmatched bases: 10. The germline CDR1 and CDR2 sequences are SGHTA and FQGTGA. The CDR3 contains 18 residues. The CDR3 nucleotides read TGTGCCAGCAGCTTAGTAGGGCGCAGGGACAGCTCTGGAAACACCATATATTTT. Translation gives CASSLVGRRDSSGNTIYF.

The chain employs TRBV28 and TRBJ2-7, with a tentative D call TRBD2 (5 bases). Germline V CDR1 and CDR2: MDHEN, SYDVKM. CDR3 length: 17 amino acids. Trimming shortened V by 5 bases and J by 2 bases, and 22 bases separated the two germline ends. This CDR3 reads CASSPAGVGGSTYEQYF. For the CDR3, the DNA is TGTGCCAGCAGTCCGGCGGGTGTGGGTGGATCAACCTACGAGCAGTACTTC.

In the case of this clonotype: The junction does not match germline at one end; this may be a read error. The gene calls are TRBV12-3 or TRBV12-4 and TRBJ1-1, with D tentatively TRBD1 (6 bases). The CDR3 consists of 14 residues. CDR3 residues: CASGFQGRNTEALF. DNA of the CDR3: TGTGCCAGCGGATTCCAGGGGAGGAACACCGAAGCTCTCTTT.

A single count supports this clonotype. A much larger clonotype is one base distant, so this may be a read error. This rearrangement joins TRBV7-2 to TRBJ2-7; D is unresolved. Trimming cost V 5 bases and J 2 bases, with 19 bases left between them. The CDR3 contains 16 residues. Germline assignment: CDR1 SGHTA and CDR2 FQGNSA. The CDR3 DNA reads TGTGCCAGCAGCCATCTCCCCGAAAGGCAAACCTACGAGCAGTACTTC. Translated, it gives CASSHLPERQTYEQYF.

This clonotype was detected only a few times. This chain connects TRBV5-1 to TRBJ2-5; no clear D. Trimming took off 0 bases at V and 4 bases at J, with 10 bases between the two ends. Germline-derived CDR1 and CDR2 are SGHRS and YFSETQ. The CDR3 is made up of 14 amino acids. This CDR3 is CASSLGTLIETQYF. As DNA, the CDR3 is TGCGCCAGCAGCTTGGGCACTCTCATAGAGACCCAGTACTTC. Using reference TRBV5-1 and TRBJ2-5 for the parts outside the CDR3, the full variable domain is KAGVTQTPRYLIKTRGQQVTLSCSPISGHRSVSWYQQTPGQGLQFLFEYFSETQRNKGNFPGRFSGRQFSNSRSEMNVSTLELGDSALYLCASSLGTLIETQYFGPGTRLLVL.

For this clonotype: A clone one base away is much larger, so this may be a read error. The chain couples TRBV13 to TRBJ1-2; unclear D gene. Germline CDR1 reads PRHDT; CDR2 reads FYEKMQ (reference sequence). The CDR3 has 12 amino acids. The CDR3 here is CAGSGEGSGYTF. For the CDR3, the DNA is TGTGCCGGCAGCGGAGAGGGTAGTGGCTACACCTTC. The full variable domain, rest sourced from reference TRBV13 and TRBJ1-2, is AAGVIQSPRHLIKEKRETATLKCYPIPRHDTVYWYQQGPGQDPQFLISFYEKMQSDKGSIPDRFSAQQFSDYHSELNMSSLELGDSALYFCAGSGEGSGYTFGSGTRLTVV.

This clonotype was counted at least ten times. The chain links TRBV2 to TRBJ2-2, with a weak D call TRBD2 (6 bases). V lost 6 bases, J lost 3 bases, and 14 bases lay in between. Germline V gene lookup returns CDR1 SNHLY and CDR2 FYNNEI. This CDR3 has 15 residues. DNA of the CDR3: TGTGCCAGCAGCTCGACTAGAGGGGACACCGGGGAGCTGTTTTTT. This translates into CASSSTRGDTGELFF.

This clonotype was detected only a few times. V is TRBV12-3 or TRBV12-4 and J is TRBJ2-7; 8 nucleotides match TRBD1. The CDR3 totals 13 residues. Unmatched junction bases numbered 4, after V lost 3 bases and J lost 6 bases. The CDR3 DNA is TGTGCCAGCAGTTTCACAGGGGGACGCGAGCAGTACTTC. It encodes CASSFTGGREQYF.

This clonotype was seen at least ten times. This chain uses TRBV10-3 with TRBJ2-6; 10 bases agree with TRBD1. This CDR3 contains 18 residues. V was pared by 6 bases and J by 1 base, with 9 bases of the junction left unmatched. The germline CDR1 and CDR2 sequences are ENHRY and SYGVKD. In nucleotides, the CDR3 is TGTGCCATCAGCACTAGACAGGGGGCTCTTTCTGGGGCCAACGTCCTGACTTTC. This translates into CAISTRQGALSGANVLTF.

The rearrangement uses TRBV9 and TRBJ1-1, with D perhaps TRBD1 (5 bases). The V and J ends lost 4 bases and 1 base respectively, with 17 bases between them. CDR3 length equals 16 residues. Per the germline V gene, CDR1 is SGDLS and CDR2 is YYNGEE. CDR3 nucleotide sequence: TGTGCCAGCAGCTTACGAAACAGGCCGGCGAACACTGAAGCTTTCTTT. Encoded protein: CASSLRNRPANTEAFF.

Concerning this clonotype itself: The final CDR3 position lacks the conserved phenylalanine or tryptophan, pointing to a likely read error. The V gene is TRBV6-5, the J gene TRBJ2-2, with a weak D call TRBD2 (6 bases). V shed 0 bases and J shed 4 bases, with 12 bases lying between them. Germline V gene data show CDR1 as MNHEY and CDR2 as SVGAGI. This CDR3 has 16 amino acids. CDR3 nucleotides: TGTGCCAGCAGTTACTCTGGACTGGGGGGCACCGGGGAGCTGTTTCTT. It specifies CASSYSGLGGTGELFL.

This clonotype has only one observation. This chain joins TRBV7-9 and TRBJ1-6, with no clear D. This CDR3 contains 14 residues. The V end lost 2 bases, the J end lost 9 bases, and 11 bases lay between the germline ends. Germline V CDR1 and CDR2: SEHNR, FQNEAQ (reference sequence). Written as DNA, the CDR3 is TGTGCCAGCAGCTTATGGGTTTGGATTTCACCCCTCCACTTT. Translating it yields CASSLWVWISPLHF.

At least ten counts were recorded for this clonotype. The CDR3 is CATSVRGDNQPQHF. The CDR3 DNA reads as TGTGCCACCAGTGTCCGGGGGGACAATCAGCCCCAGCATTTT. The rearrangement joins TRBV24-1 to TRBJ1-5; TRBD1 might be the D (5 bases). This CDR3 has 14 amino acids. V was cut by 5 bases and J by 3 bases, with 10 bases left in between. Germline V CDR1 and CDR2: KGHDR, SFDVKD.

This clonotype was recorded at least ten times. This chain joins TRBV25-1 and TRBJ1-1, with 9 bases identical to TRBD1. The CDR3 sequence is 14 residues long. Germline CDR1 MGHDK, CDR2 SYGVNS. After removal of 4 bases from V and 5 bases from J, the junction contained 5 bases not matched to a gene. The CDR3 region has the DNA TGTGCCAGCAGTGGGGACAGGGATTGGACTGAAGCTTTCTTT. Protein product: CASSGDRDWTEAFF.

V is TRBV20-1 and J is TRBJ2-7; 10 bases fit TRBD1. Germline trimming cut 0 bases from V and 3 bases from J; bases unmatched to any gene: 2. The CDR3 length is 14 residues. The V gene's germline CDR1 is DFQATT and CDR2 SNEGSKA (reference sequence). The CDR3 region is CSAREGTGDYEQYF. CDR3 in DNA: TGCAGTGCTAGAGAGGGGACAGGGGACTACGAGCAGTACTTC.

The chain carries TRBV7-8 and TRBJ1-1; D is undetermined. V was cut by 5 bases and J by 0 bases, with 19 bases left in between. This CDR3 contains 17 residues. The germline V gene has CDR1 SGHVS and CDR2 FQNEAQ. In DNA form, the CDR3 reads TGTGCCAGCAGCACTACGCCACCGGGAACCATGAACACTGAAGCTTTCTTT. Protein: CASSTTPPGTMNTEAFF.

This clonotype has at least ten counts. The V gene is TRBV7-8, the J gene TRBJ2-7; D unresolved. The length of the CDR3 is 14 residues. The ends were cut back, 1 base at V and 3 bases at J, with 10 bases in the middle. Germline V CDR1 and CDR2: SGHVS, FQNEAQ. In nucleotides, the CDR3 is TGTGCCAGCAGCTTAGAGTACCCATTCTACGAGCAGTACTTC. It yields the protein CASSLEYPFYEQYF.

The chain joins TRBV19 to TRBJ1-5; D might be TRBD1 (6 bases). Between the trimmed V and J ends, which lost 3 bases and 1 base, there was a span of 10 bases. Looked up from germline, CDR1 is LNHDA and CDR2 is SQIVND (reference sequence). The CDR3 has 15 residues. CDR3 DNA: TGTGCCAGTAGTATCAAGGGGGTGAGCAATCAGCCCCAGCATTTT. Its translation: CASSIKGVSNQPQHF.

J is TRBJ1-4 and V is TRBV5-1, with D unresolved. This CDR3 is 14 amino acids long. Germline V CDR1 and CDR2: SGHRS, YFSETQ. Trimming shortened V by 0 bases and J by 6 bases, and 9 bases separated the two germline ends. CDR3 DNA: TGCGCCAGCAGCTTGGGGTCCTACGATGAAAAACTGTTTTTT. Translating it yields CASSLGSYDEKLFF.

This clonotype has a count of ten or more. V gene TRBV6-6 combines with J gene TRBJ1-1; D gene uncertain. V was trimmed by 4 bases and J by 2 bases, leaving 8 bases between them. CDR1 and CDR2 from the germline V gene are MNHNY and SVGAGI (reference sequence). The CDR3 length is 13 residues. The CDR3 DNA is TGTGCCAGCAGTTCTAACAGCAACACTGAAGCTTTCTTT. This translates into CASSSNSNTEAFF.

This clonotype was recorded at least ten times. The V gene is TRBV5-1, the J gene TRBJ1-3, with D possibly being TRBD1 (5 bases). Per the germline V gene, CDR1 is SGHRS and CDR2 is YFSETQ. The CDR3 totals 15 residues. With 4 bases removed from V and 4 bases from J, the gap between germline ends came to 15 bases. CDR3 region: CASSPRLGDGNTIYF. In nucleotides, the CDR3 is TGCGCCAGCAGCCCCAGGCTAGGGGACGGAAACACCATATATTTT.

This clonotype was picked up a small number of times. The chain carries TRBV2 and TRBJ2-7; TRBD1 agrees at 7 bases. After removal of 7 bases from V and 0 bases from J, the junction contained 6 bases not matched to a gene. The CDR3 spans 14 residues. Germline loops: CDR1 SNHLY, CDR2 FYNNEI. The CDR3 loop reads CASTPWDSSYEQYF. As DNA, the CDR3 is TGTGCCAGCACCCCCTGGGACAGCTCCTACGAGCAGTACTTC.

The chain combines TRBV15 with TRBJ1-5; the D is unclear. Trimming removed 0 bases at V and 2 bases at J, with 17 bases between. Per germline, CDR1 LNHNV and CDR2 YYDKDF (reference sequence). There are 18 residues in the CDR3. CDR3 DNA: TGTGCCACCAGCAGAGAAAGTGAGTTCAGGACCGGCAATCAGCCCCAGCATTTT. This sequence encodes CATSRESEFRTGNQPQHF. The complete variable domain, with remaining parts taken from reference TRBV15 and TRBJ1-5, reads DAMVIQNPRYQVTQFGKPVTLSCSQTLNHNVMYWYQQKSSQAPKLLFHYYDKDFNNEADTPDNFQSRRPNTSFCFLDIRSPGLGDTAMYLCATSRESEFRTGNQPQHFGDGTRLSIL.

This clonotype has just a few counts. The chain links TRBV7-9 to TRBJ2-7; 11 nucleotides line up with TRBD1. The CDR3 contains 18 residues. V was clipped by 5 bases and J by 3 bases; unmatched bases: 15. The germline V gene has CDR1 SEHNR and CDR2 FQNEAQ (reference sequence). CDR3 sequence (DNA): TGTGCCAGCAGCACTGGACAGGGGGCTCCGGGACTAAGCTACGAGCAGTACTTC. Translating gives CASSTGQGAPGLSYEQYF.

The chain is built from TRBV29-1 and TRBJ2-7, with D perhaps TRBD2 (7 bases). Trimming cost V 3 bases and J 4 bases, with 16 bases left between them. The CDR3 length is 14 residues. Germline V gene lookup returns CDR1 SQVTM and CDR2 ANQGSEA. DNA of the CDR3: TGCAGCGTTGAGGGGGGGGCCAGTGGGTACGAGCAGTACTTC. Amino acid sequence: CSVEGGASGYEQYF.